This T cell receptor (beta chain) derives from a study of blood T cell repertoires in COVID-19. Method: immunoSEQ multiplex PCR; TCRdb's copy keeps in-frame clones and lacks some. Of fewer than 250,000 clones listed, approximately 84% were seen once; the top ten hold 3.5% to 4.5%. The sequence derives from a man in his fifties with acute or convalescent COVID-19. The specimen sequenced was peripheral blood.

The CDR3 loop is CAWSVGGSSYEQYF. The DNA of the CDR3 is TGTGCCTGGAGTGTGGGGGGAAGCTCCTACGAGCAGTACTTC. The gene calls are TRBV30 and TRBJ2-7, with D possibly being TRBD2 (6 bases). The CDR3 loop spans 14 amino acids. Trimming removed 0 bases at V and 0 bases at J, with 9 bases between. The germline CDR1 and CDR2 sequences are GTSNPN and SVGIG (reference sequence).